Following are 7 T cell receptor beta chains from one sample sequenced in a study of shared clonotypes between healthy human individuals. Generated by immunoSEQ multiplex PCR, the TCRdb table keeps only in-frame clones and is missing some. The sample lists hundreds of thousands of clones, about 96% occurring once. The material sequenced was naive CD4+ T cells sorted from blood. Subset specified: CD45RA+ positively selected. These TCRs come from a woman aged 30 to 39 in good health.

The J gene is TRBJ1-1, the V gene TRBV19; 7 nucleotides line up with TRBD1. Germline values: CDR1 LNHDA, CDR2 SQIVND (reference sequence). J lost 4 bases, V lost 5 bases, and 10 bases had no gene match. The CDR3 is made up of 15 amino acids. CDR3 region: CASSPRQGITTEAFF. CDR3 in DNA: TGTGCCAGTAGTCCTCGACAGGGTATAACCACTGAAGCTTTCTTT.

The rearrangement joins TRBV10-2 to TRBJ2-7, with 8 bases matching TRBD1. Per the germline V gene, CDR1 is WSHSY and CDR2 is SAAADI. The CDR3 covers 13 residues. V dropped 7 bases and J dropped 4; count of bases not matched to a gene: 6. CDR3 in DNA: TGCGCCAGCACTCAGGGGGCGCGTTACGAGCAGTACTTC. Encoded protein: CASTQGARYEQYF.

The chain has TRBV9 and TRBJ1-1, with 7 bases identical to TRBD1. Germline V lookup: CDR1 SGDLS, CDR2 YYNGEE. V shed 4 bases, J shed 2 bases, and the junction held 5 bases outside the gene matches. This CDR3 is built from 14 residues. The CDR3 sequence is CASSSRTGNTEAFF. In nucleotides, the CDR3 is TGTGCCAGCAGCTCACGGACAGGTAACACTGAAGCTTTCTTT.

The V call is TRBV16, the J call TRBJ1-3; no reliable D call. Trimming removed 2 bases at V and 0 bases at J, with 11 bases between. Germline lookup yields CDR1 KGHSY and CDR2 FQNENV. The CDR3 is 16 residues long. The CDR3 loop is CASSQRTTDSGNTIYF. The CDR3 DNA follows: TGTGCCAGCAGCCAACGGACTACAGACTCTGGAAACACCATATATTTT. Full variable domain (remainder filled in from reference TRBV16 and TRBJ1-3): GEEVAQTPKHLVRGEGQKAKLYCAPIKGHSYVFWYQQVLKNEFKFLISFQNENVFDETGMPKERFSAKCLPNSPCSLEIQATKLEDSAVYFCASSQRTTDSGNTIYFGEGSWLTVV.

Comment on this clone: The same CDR3 is also encoded by other DNA sequences in this sample. The J gene is TRBJ2-3, the V gene TRBV25-1; D possibly corresponds to TRBD2 (6 bases). The CDR3 extends over 14 amino acids. V was cut by 6 bases and J by 0 bases, with 10 bases left in between. The germline CDR1 and CDR2 sequences are MGHDK and SYGVNS. CDR3 protein: CASRPGLSTDTQYF. CDR3 in DNA: TGTGCCAGCAGACCGGGACTGAGCACAGATACGCAGTATTTT.

The J gene is TRBJ2-5, the V gene TRBV11-1; 7 bases are a match to TRBD1. The junction had 0 bases not matched to a gene; V was cut back by 2 bases and J by 3 bases. Germline values: CDR1 SGHAT, CDR2 FQDESV (reference sequence). The CDR3 totals 13 residues. This CDR3 is CASSLTGEETQYF. In nucleotides, the CDR3 is TGTGCCAGCAGCTTAACAGGGGAAGAGACCCAGTACTTC.

A single count supports this clone. The chain combines TRBV28 with TRBJ2-1, with D unresolved. V was trimmed by 3 bases and J by 7 bases, leaving 7 bases between them. There are 12 residues in the CDR3. Germline CDR1 MDHEN, CDR2 SYDVKM. The CDR3 here is CASSFAVNEQFF. CDR3 coding DNA: TGTGCCAGCAGTTTCGCAGTGAATGAGCAGTTCTTC.